The 8 T cell receptor beta chains given below trace back to one sample, sequenced in a study of blood T cell repertoires in COVID-19. Generated by immunoSEQ multiplex PCR, the TCRdb table keeps only in-frame clones and is missing some. Of about 36,000 clones detected, 90% appear once; the ten largest clones hold 25% to 30%. The sequenced sample consisted of peripheral blood. The source is a man aged 60-69 years with active or convalescent COVID-19.

This clone has more than one count but fewer than ten. The rearrangement joins TRBV10-3 to TRBJ2-2; no clear D. Germline V gene lookup returns CDR1 ENHRY and CDR2 SYGVKD. V lost 5 bases to trimming and J lost 4 bases, with 17 bases between them. The CDR3 loop spans 16 amino acids. The CDR3 loop is CAISPTGSRSTGELFF. In nucleotides, the CDR3 is TGTGCCATCAGTCCAACCGGATCTCGGAGCACCGGGGAGCTGTTTTTT.

The genes are TRBV29-1 and TRBJ2-1, with 7 bases matching TRBD1. Germline V CDR1 and CDR2: SQVTM, ANQGSEA. The CDR3 extends over 14 amino acids. Trimming took 8 bases from V and 6 from J; bases not matched to a gene: 13. The CDR3 nucleotides read TGCAGCACATCGACAGGGTTTGGATCCAATGAGCAGTTCTTC. The encoded protein is CSTSTGFGSNEQFF.

The V call is TRBV15, the J call TRBJ1-3; maybe TRBD1 (5 bases). The CDR3 spans 13 residues. V was clipped by 4 bases and J by 10 bases, with 14 bases between them. CDR1 and CDR2 from the germline V gene are LNHNV and YYDKDF (reference sequence). CDR3 nucleotide sequence: TGTGCCACCAGCACATGGGCGGGGGGAACCATATATTTT. Protein sequence: CATSTWAGGTIYF.

J is TRBJ2-1 and V is TRBV5-1; TRBD2 matches 12 bases. The CDR3 contains 16 residues. The V segment lost 4 bases and the J segment 7 bases; nucleotides outside the gene matches: 9. The germline V gene encodes CDR1 SGHRS and CDR2 YFSETQ. The CDR3 DNA is TGCGCCAGCAGCGTCCTAGCGGGAGGGCCGGGAAATGAGCAGTTCTTC. Its protein product is CASSVLAGGPGNEQFF.

This chain links TRBV19 with TRBJ1-4; D gene uncertain. Trimming took 3 bases from V and 10 from J, leaving 9 bases between them. This CDR3 comprises 12 residues. Germline V gene sequence: CDR1 LNHDA, CDR2 SQIVND (reference sequence). CDR3 in amino acids: CASSIIGGKLFF. The CDR3 DNA is TGTGCCAGTAGTATCATCGGCGGAAAACTGTTTTTT.

The V gene is TRBV9, the J gene TRBJ2-3, with 7 bases that match TRBD2. This CDR3 spans 17 amino acids. V gave up 0 bases and J gave up 1 base; unmatched junction bases: 8. Germline V gives CDR1 SGDLS, CDR2 YYNGEE. DNA of the CDR3: TGTGCCAGCAGCGTAGTGGAGTCGGGGAGGGGCACAGATACGCAGTATTTT. Translation gives CASSVVESGRGTDTQYF.

This clone has only a few counts. V is TRBV9 and J is TRBJ1-1, with D possibly being TRBD1 (5 bases). The V end was cut by 0 bases, the J end by 3 bases, with 15 bases between. This CDR3 region has 16 residues. CDR1 is SGDLS and CDR2 is YYNGEE in the germline V gene. DNA of the CDR3: TGTGCCAGCAGCGTAGTCCCTGGGGGGTTGGACACTGAAGCTTTCTTT. This gives the protein CASSVVPGGLDTEAFF.

V and J are TRBV28 and TRBJ2-7; 12 positions agree with TRBD2. The CDR3 totals 15 residues. The germline gives CDR1 MDHEN, CDR2 SYDVKM. With V trimmed by 6 bases and J by 3 bases, 6 bases remained unmatched. CDR3 in DNA: TGTGCCAGCAGCCTCCCGGGACTAGCGGGCTACGAGCAGTACTTC. This encodes CASSLPGLAGYEQYF.